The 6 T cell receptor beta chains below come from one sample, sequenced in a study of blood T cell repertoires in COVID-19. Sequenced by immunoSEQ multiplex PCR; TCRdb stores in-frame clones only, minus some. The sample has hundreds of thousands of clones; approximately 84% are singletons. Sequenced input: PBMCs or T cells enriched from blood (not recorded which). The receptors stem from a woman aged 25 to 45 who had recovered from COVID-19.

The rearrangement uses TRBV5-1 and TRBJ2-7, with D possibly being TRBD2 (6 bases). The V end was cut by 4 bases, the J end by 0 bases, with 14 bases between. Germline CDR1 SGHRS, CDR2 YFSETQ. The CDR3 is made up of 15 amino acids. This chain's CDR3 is CASSKTGTASYEQYF. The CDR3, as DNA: TGCGCCAGCAGCAAGACCGGGACTGCCTCCTACGAGCAGTACTTC.

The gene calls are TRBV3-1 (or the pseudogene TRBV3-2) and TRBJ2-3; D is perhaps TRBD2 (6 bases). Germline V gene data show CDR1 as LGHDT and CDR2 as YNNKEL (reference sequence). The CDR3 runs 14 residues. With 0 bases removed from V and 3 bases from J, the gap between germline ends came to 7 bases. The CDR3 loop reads CASSQEGGTDTQYF. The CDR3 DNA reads TGTGCCAGCAGCCAAGAGGGGGGAACAGATACGCAGTATTTT.

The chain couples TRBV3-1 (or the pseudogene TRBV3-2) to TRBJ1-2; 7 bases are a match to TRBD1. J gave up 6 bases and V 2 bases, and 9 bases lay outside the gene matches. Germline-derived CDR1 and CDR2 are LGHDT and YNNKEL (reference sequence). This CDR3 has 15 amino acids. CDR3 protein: CASSQINRGRDGYTF. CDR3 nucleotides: TGTGCCAGCAGCCAAATAAATAGGGGGCGGGATGGCTACACCTTC.

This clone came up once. The CDR3 DNA reads TGTGCCAGCAGCTTGTTTGCGGGGGTAGGGACTAATGAAAAACTGTTTTTT. This gives the protein CASSLFAGVGTNEKLFF. The chain is built from TRBV5-4 and TRBJ1-4, with a possible D match to TRBD1 (5 bases). V shed 1 base and J shed 2 bases, with 15 bases lying between them. This CDR3 comprises 17 residues. CDR1 and CDR2 from the germline V gene are SGHNT and YYREEE (reference sequence).

This CDR3 reads CASSSQGNQETQYF. DNA for the CDR3: TGCGCCAGCAGCTCACAGGGGAACCAAGAGACCCAGTACTTC. The rearrangement joins TRBV5-1 to TRBJ2-5; 7 nucleotides line up with TRBD1. V lost 3 bases, J lost 0 bases, and 2 bases stayed unmatched. CDR1 is SGHRS, CDR2 YFSETQ, per germline. The CDR3 consists of 14 residues.

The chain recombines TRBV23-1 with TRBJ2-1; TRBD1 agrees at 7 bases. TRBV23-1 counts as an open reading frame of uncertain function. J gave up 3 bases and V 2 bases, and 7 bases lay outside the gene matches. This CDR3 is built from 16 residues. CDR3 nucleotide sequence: TGCGCCAGCAGTCAAACTAACAGGGGATTCTACAATGAGCAGTTCTTC. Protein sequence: CASSQTNRGFYNEQFF.